Below, 5 T cell receptor beta chains from the same sample are listed, as sequenced in a study of T-cell reconstitution after alpha-beta-depleted transplantation in children. Unique molecular identifiers featured in how the TCRbeta library was prepared. MiXCR was run by TCRdb on the PCR reads, yielding one entry per CDR3 protein. The sample includes about 420,000 distinct CDR3 sequences, about 17% of them seen just once. Sequencing used PBMCs, mostly from graft donor cells, obtained 360 days after TCRalphabeta/CD19-depleted stem cell transplant. These receptors came from a boy under two years old who had a stem cell transplant for Wiskott-Aldrich syndrome, so the T cells may come from the graft donor.

There are a few counts of this clonotype. The rearrangement joins TRBV12-3 or TRBV12-4 to TRBJ2-7, with 11 bases lining up with TRBD2. The V segment lost 3 bases and the J segment 6 bases; nucleotides outside the gene matches: 4. The CDR3 sequence is 14 residues long. The CDR3 protein is CASSLWLAGGEQYF. CDR3 nucleotides: TGTGCCAGCAGTTTGTGGCTAGCGGGAGGCGAGCAGTACTTC.

The chain carries TRBV7-2 and TRBJ2-7; D possibly corresponds to TRBD1 (5 bases). Trimming cost V 3 bases and J 5 bases, with 17 bases left between them. This CDR3 region has 15 residues. Germline assignment: CDR1 SGHTA and CDR2 FQGNSA. The CDR3 nucleotides read TGTGCCAGCAGCTTCCTTGCCCAGGGAAGGGACGAGCAGTACTTC. This gives the protein CASSFLAQGRDEQYF.

The genes are TRBV2 and TRBJ2-2, with a tentative D call TRBD2 (5 bases). CDR3 length: 15 residues. CDR1 and CDR2 from the germline V gene are SNHLY and FYNNEI. Trimming shortened V by 2 bases and J by 4 bases, and 11 bases separated the two germline ends. CDR3 in DNA: TGTGCCAGCAGTGAATCGAGGCGGGTCACCGGGGAGCTGTTTTTT. The encoded protein is CASSESRRVTGELFF.

The CDR3 protein is CASSYLLSGNTIYF. In nucleotides, the CDR3 is TGTGCCAGCAGTTACCTCCTCTCTGGAAACACCATATATTTT. The chain uses TRBV6-5 and TRBJ1-3; D not resolved. Germline CDR1 and CDR2: MNHEY and SVGAGI. This CDR3 is 14 amino acids long. Trimming left V 2 bases short and J 0 bases short, with 5 bases between.

This clonotype was seen more than once but under ten times. V gene TRBV11-2 combines with J gene TRBJ2-1, with TRBD2 matching 15 bases. Germline lookup yields CDR1 SGHAT and CDR2 FQNNGV. J gave up 6 bases and V 5 bases, and 14 bases lay outside the gene matches. The CDR3 extends over 19 amino acids. The CDR3 reads CASSQPGLAGGHGGNEQFF. Written as DNA, the CDR3 is TGTGCCAGCAGCCAACCGGGACTAGCGGGGGGCCATGGTGGCAATGAGCAGTTCTTC.